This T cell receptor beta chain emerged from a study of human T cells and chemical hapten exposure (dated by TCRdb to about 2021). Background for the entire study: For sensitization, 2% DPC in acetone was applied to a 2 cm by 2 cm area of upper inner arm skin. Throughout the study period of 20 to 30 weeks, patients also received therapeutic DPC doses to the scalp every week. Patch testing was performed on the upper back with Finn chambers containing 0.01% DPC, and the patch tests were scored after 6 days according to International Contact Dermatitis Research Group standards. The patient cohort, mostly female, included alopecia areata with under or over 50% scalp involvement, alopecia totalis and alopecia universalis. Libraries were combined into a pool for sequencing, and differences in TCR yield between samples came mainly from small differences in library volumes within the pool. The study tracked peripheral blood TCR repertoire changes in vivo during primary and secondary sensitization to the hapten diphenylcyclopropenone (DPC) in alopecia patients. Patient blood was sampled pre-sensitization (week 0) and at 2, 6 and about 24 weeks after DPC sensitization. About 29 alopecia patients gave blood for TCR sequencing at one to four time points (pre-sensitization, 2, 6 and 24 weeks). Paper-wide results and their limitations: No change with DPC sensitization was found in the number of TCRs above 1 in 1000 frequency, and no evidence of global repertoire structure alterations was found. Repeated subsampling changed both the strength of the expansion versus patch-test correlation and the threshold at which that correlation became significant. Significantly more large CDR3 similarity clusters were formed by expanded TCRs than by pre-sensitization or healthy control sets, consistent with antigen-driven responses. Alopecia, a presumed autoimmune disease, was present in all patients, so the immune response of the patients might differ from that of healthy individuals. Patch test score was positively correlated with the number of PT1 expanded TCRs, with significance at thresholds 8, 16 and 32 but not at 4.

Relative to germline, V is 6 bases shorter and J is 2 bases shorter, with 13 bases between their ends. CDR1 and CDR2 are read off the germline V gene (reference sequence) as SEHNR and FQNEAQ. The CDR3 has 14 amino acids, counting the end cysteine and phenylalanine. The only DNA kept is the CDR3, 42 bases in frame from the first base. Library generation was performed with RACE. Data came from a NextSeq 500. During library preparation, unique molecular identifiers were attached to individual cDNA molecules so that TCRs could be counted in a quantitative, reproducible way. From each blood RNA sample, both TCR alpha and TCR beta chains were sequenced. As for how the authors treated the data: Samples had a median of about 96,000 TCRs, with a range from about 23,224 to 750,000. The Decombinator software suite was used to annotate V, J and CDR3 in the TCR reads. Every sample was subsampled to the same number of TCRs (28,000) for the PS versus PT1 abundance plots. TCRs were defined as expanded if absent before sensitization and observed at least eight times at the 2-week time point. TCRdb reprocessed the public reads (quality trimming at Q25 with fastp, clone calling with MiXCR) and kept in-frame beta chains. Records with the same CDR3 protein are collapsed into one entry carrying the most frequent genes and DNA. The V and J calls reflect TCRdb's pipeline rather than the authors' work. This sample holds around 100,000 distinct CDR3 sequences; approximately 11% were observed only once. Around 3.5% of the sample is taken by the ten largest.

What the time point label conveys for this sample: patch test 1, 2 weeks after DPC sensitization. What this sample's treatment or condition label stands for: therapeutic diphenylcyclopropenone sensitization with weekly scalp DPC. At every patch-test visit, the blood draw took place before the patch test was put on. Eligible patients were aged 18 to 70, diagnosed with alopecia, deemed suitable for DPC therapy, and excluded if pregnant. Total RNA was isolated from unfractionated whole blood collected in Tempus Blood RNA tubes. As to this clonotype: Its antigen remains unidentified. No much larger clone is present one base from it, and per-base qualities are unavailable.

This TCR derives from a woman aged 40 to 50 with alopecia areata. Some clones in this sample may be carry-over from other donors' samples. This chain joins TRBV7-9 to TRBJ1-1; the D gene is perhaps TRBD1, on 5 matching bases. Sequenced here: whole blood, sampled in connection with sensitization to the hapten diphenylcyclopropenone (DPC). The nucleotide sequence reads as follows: TGTGCCAGCAGTCCGTTCGACAGTAACACTGAAGCTTTCTTT. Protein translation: CASSPFDSNTEAFF.